This T cell receptor beta chain derives from a study of blood T cell repertoires in COVID-19. Study-level background: From the United States, Italy and Spain came samples of acute and convalescent COVID-19. PBMCs, B-cell-depleted T cells, or T cells were the source of the cDNA or gDNA that made up the material.

Recruits, aged about 18 to 89 years, lived in about two dozen US areas. This CDR3 is 13 amino acids long. V was trimmed by 1 base and J by 3 bases, leaving 6 bases between them. Authors' methods: Estimated nucleated cell counts came from reference gene primer amplification. Some clones are missing from TCRdb's copy, which holds only in-frame ones; the method was immunoSEQ multiplex PCR. Clonal size and the V and J genes are those of that table, whereas D and trimming came from the DNA. The sample lists about 270,000 clones; around 86% were seen once. The clonotype was recovered from a woman younger than 35 who had recovered from COVID-19. Input material: PBMCs or T cells enriched from blood (not recorded which). The chain carries TRBV12-3 or TRBV12-4 and TRBJ1-1; D is unclear. The CDR3 sequence is CASSLGADTEAFF. Written as DNA, the CDR3 is TGTGCCAGCAGTTTAGGAGCCGACACTGAAGCTTTCTTT.